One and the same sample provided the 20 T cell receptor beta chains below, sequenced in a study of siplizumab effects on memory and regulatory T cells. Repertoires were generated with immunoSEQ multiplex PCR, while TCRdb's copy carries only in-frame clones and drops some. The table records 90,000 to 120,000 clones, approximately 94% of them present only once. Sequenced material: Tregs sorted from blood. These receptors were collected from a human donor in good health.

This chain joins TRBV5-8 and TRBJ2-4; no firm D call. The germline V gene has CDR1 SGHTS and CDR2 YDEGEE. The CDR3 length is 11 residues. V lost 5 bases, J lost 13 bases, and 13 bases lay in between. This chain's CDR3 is CASSLGYQQYF. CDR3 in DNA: TGTGCCAGCAGTTTAGGATACCAACAGTACTTC.

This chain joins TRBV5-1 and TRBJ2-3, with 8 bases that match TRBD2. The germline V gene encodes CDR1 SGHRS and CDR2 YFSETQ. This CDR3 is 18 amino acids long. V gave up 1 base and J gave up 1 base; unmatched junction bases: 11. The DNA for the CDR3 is TGCGCCAGCAGCTTGACCGCCAGACTAGCGAGGCGCACAGATACGCAGTATTTT. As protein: CASSLTARLARRTDTQYF.

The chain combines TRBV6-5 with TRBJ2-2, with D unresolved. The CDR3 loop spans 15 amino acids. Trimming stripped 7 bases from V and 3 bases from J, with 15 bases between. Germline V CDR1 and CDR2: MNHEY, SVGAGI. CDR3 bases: TGTGCCAGCACCGGTGGCTCTAAGTACACCGGGGAGCTGTTTTTT. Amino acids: CASTGGSKYTGELFF.

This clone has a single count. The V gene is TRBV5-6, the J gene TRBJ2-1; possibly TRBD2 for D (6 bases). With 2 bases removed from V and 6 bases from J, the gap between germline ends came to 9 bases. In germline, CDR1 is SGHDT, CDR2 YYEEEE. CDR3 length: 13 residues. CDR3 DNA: TGTGCCAGCAGCTTCGGACTATCCAATGAGCAGTTCTTC. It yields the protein CASSFGLSNEQFF.

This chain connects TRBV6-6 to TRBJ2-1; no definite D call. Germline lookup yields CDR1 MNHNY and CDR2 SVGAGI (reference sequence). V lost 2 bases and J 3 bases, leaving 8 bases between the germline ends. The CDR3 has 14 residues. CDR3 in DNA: TGTGCCAGCAGTTACCGCCAGATCTACAATGAGCAGTTCTTC. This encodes CASSYRQIYNEQFF.

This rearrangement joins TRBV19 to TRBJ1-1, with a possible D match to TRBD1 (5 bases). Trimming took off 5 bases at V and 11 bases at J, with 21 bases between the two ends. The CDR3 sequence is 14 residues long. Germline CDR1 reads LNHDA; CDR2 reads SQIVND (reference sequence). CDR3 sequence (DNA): TGTGCCAGTAGTTCCGGCAGGGCGATGGGGAGGGCTTTCTTT. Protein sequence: CASSSGRAMGRAFF.

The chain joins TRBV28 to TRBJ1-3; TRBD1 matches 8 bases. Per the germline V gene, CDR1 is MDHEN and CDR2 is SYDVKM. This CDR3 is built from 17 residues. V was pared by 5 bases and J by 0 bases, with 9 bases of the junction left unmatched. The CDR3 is CASSVSGGAFSGNTIYF. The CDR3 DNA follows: TGTGCCAGCAGTGTGTCAGGGGGCGCGTTCTCTGGAAACACCATATATTTT.

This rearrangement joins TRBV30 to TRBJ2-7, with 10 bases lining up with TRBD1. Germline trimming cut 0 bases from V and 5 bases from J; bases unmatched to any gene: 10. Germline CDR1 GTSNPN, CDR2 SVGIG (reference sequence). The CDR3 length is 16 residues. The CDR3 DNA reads TGTGCCTGGAGTGTACCCCGAGGGACAGGGGTACACGAGCAGTACTTC. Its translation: CAWSVPRGTGVHEQYF.

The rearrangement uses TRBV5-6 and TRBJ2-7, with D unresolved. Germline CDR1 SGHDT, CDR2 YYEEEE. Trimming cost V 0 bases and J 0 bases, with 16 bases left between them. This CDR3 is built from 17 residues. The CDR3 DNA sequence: TGTGCCAGCAGCTTGGCCGTCGATGAGTCTGCCTCCTACGAGCAGTACTTC. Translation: CASSLAVDESASYEQYF.

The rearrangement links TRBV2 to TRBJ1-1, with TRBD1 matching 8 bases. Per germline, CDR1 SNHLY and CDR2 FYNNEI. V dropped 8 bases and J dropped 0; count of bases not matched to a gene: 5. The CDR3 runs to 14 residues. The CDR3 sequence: CASGKDRVNTEAFF. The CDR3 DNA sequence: TGTGCCAGCGGCAAGGACAGGGTGAACACTGAAGCTTTCTTT.

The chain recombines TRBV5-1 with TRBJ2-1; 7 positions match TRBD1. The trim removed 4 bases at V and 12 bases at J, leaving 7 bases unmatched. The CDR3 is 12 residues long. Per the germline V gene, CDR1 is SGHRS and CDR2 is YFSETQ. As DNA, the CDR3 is TGCGCCAGCAGCCCAAAGACAGGGTTGCAGTTCTTC. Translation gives CASSPKTGLQFF.

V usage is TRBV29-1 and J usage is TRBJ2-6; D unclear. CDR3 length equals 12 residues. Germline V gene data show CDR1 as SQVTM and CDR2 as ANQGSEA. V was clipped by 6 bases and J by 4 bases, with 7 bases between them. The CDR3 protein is CSVRFGANVLTF. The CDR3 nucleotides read TGCAGCGTAAGATTCGGGGCCAACGTCCTGACTTTC.

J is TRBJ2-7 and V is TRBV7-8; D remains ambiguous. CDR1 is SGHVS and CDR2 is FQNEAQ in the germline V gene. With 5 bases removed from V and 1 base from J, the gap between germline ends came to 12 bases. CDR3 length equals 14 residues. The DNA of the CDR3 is TGTGCCAGCAGCGCCACAGACGGGTCCTACGAGCAGTACTTC. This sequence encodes CASSATDGSYEQYF.

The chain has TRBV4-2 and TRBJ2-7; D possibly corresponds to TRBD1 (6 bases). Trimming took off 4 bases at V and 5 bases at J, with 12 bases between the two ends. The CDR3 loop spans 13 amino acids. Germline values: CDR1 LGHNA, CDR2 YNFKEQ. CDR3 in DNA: TGTGCCAGCAGCCTTACAGGGCTTGACGAGCAGTACTTC. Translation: CASSLTGLDEQYF.

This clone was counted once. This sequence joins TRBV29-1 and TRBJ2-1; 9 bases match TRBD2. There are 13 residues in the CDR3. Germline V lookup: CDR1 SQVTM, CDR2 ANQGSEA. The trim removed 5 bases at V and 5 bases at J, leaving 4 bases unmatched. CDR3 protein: CSVRAGGNNEQFF. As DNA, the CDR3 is TGCAGCGTTCGGGCGGGAGGGAACAATGAGCAGTTCTTC.

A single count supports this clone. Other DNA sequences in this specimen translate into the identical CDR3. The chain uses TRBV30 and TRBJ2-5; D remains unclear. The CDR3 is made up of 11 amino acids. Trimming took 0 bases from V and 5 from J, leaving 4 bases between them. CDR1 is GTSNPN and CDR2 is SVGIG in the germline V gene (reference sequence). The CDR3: CAWSVRETQYF. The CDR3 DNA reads TGTGCCTGGAGTGTACGCGAGACCCAGTACTTC.

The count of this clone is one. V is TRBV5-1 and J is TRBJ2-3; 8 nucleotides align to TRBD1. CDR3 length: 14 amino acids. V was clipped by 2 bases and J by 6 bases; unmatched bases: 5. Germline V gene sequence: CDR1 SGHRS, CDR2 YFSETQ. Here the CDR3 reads CASSFQGARDTQYF. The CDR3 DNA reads TGCGCCAGCAGCTTTCAGGGGGCGAGGGATACGCAGTATTTT.

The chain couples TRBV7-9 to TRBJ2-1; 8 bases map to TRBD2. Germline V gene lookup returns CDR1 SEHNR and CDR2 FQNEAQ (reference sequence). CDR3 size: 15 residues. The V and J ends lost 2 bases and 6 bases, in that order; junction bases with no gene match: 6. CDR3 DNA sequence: TGTGCCAGCAGCTTATCGGGAGGGCCCGCCAATGAGCAGTTCTTC. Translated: CASSLSGGPANEQFF.

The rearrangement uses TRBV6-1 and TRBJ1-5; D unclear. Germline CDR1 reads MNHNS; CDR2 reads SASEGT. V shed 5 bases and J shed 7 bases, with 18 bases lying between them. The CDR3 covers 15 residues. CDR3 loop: CASSSMVRDAQPQHF. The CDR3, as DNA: TGTGCCAGCAGTTCAATGGTGAGGGATGCGCAGCCCCAGCATTTT.

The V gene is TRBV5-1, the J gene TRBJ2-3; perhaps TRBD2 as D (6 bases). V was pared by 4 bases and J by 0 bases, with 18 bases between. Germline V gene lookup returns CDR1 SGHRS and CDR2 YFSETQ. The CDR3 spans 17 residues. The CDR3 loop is CASSTKPGLSSTDTQYF. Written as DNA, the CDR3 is TGCGCCAGCAGCACCAAGCCGGGACTTTCTAGCACAGATACGCAGTATTTT.